This is a list of T cell receptor beta chains from one sample in a study of blood T cell repertoires in COVID-19. Produced via immunoSEQ multiplex PCR; TCRdb's table is partial and in-frame only. The sample includes around 260,000 clones, 80% to 85% seen only once; the top ten take 15% to 18%. Sequencing was done on a sample of peripheral blood. These receptors were obtained from a person between 65 and 79 years old with COVID-19, enrolled during active disease. Each CDR3 is given with its conserved first and last residue. D genes are given only for firm matches. The size of a clone is reported for some rows only, either as once, few or many, or as a class for expanded clones.

D gene | clone size | J gene | V gene | CDR3 protein | CDR3 DNA
NA | few | TRBJ2-5 | TRBV6-6 | CASKAVGQETQYF | TGTGCCAGCAAAGCGGTGGGGCAAGAGACCCAGTACTTC
TRBD1 | NA | TRBJ1-5 | TRBV6-1 | CASSEGPLMAGTGNNQPQHF | TGTGCCAGCAGTGAAGGACCTTTGATGGCCGGGACAGGGAACAATCAGCCCCAGCATTTT
TRBD1 | NA | TRBJ1-4 | TRBV6-5 | CASRSEGAEKLFF | TGTGCCAGCCGCTCAGAGGGGGCTGAAAAACTGTTTTTT
TRBD1 | NA | TRBJ2-2 | TRBV7-9 | CASSPPGTGSTGELFF | TGTGCCAGCAGTCCGCCCGGGACAGGGTCCACCGGGGAGCTGTTTTTT
TRBD2 | NA | TRBJ2-3 | TRBV6-5 | CAARQRGTTTDTQYF | TGTGCCGCTCGACAAAGAGGGACTACTACAGATACGCAGTATTTT
NA | NA | TRBJ2-3 | TRBV11-3 | CASSLAQAIDTQYF | TGTGCCAGCAGCTTAGCCCAAGCGATCGATACGCAGTATTTT
NA | NA | TRBJ1-2 | TRBV11-2 | CASSYDSNYGYTF | TGTGCCAGCAGTTATGACAGTAACTATGGCTACACCTTC
TRBD1 | NA | TRBJ2-5 | TRBV7-9 | CASSLRQGIHETQYF | TGTGCCAGCAGCTTACGACAGGGAATTCATGAGACCCAGTACTTC
NA | NA | TRBJ1-4 | TRBV14 | CASSHPPKSEKLFF | TGTGCCAGCAGCCACCCTCCCAAGAGTGAAAAACTGTTTTTT
NA | NA | TRBJ1-1 | TRBV6-5 | CASRQGEDTEAFF | TGTGCCAGCAGACAGGGAGAAGACACTGAAGCTTTCTTT
NA | NA | TRBJ2-5 | TRBV6-1 | CASSDRGGKTQYF | TGTGCCAGCAGTGACAGGGGAGGGAAGACCCAGTACTTC
NA | NA | TRBJ2-7 | TRBV5-4 | CASSLGAQTDQYF | TGTGCCAGCAGCTTGGGGGCCCAGACAGATCAGTACTTC
TRBD1 | NA | TRBJ1-6 | TRBV5-1 | CASTPTDRGNSPLHF | TGCGCCAGCACCCCGACCGACAGGGGTAATTCACCCCTCCACTTT
NA | NA | TRBJ2-7 | TRBV6-5 | CASSSPGLPYEQYF | TGTGCCAGCAGTTCCCCCGGACTCCCATACGAGCAGTACTTC
TRBD1 | NA | TRBJ1-6 | TRBV29-1 | CSVKTGGDSPLHF | TGCAGCGTCAAAACAGGGGGCGATTCACCCCTCCACTTT
TRBD2 | few | TRBJ2-2 | TRBV7-3 | CASSPDSVAGGLNTGELFF | TGTGCCAGCAGCCCAGACTCAGTAGCGGGGGGCTTGAACACCGGGGAGCTGTTTTTT
NA | NA | TRBJ1-2 | TRBV9 | CASSVGGNYGYTF | TGTGCCAGCAGCGTAGGAGGGAACTATGGCTACACCTTC
TRBD1 | few | TRBJ2-3 | TRBV7-9 | CASVRQGGTDTQYF | TGTGCCAGCGTCCGACAGGGCGGCACAGATACGCAGTATTTT
NA | NA | TRBJ1-1 | TRBV28 | CASSLRGYTEAFF | TGTGCCAGCAGTTTAAGGGGGTACACTGAAGCTTTCTTT
TRBD1 | few | TRBJ1-6 | TRBV19 | CASSIWGQNSPLHF | TGTGCCAGTAGTATCTGGGGACAGAATTCACCCCTCCACTTT
NA | NA | TRBJ1-5 | TRBV18 | CASSPGAGGQPQHF | TGTGCCAGCTCACCGGGGGCGGGGGGTCAGCCCCAGCATTTT
TRBD1 | NA | TRBJ1-2 | TRBV11-2 | CASSLGGSTGHGYTF | TGTGCCAGCAGCTTGGGTGGTTCGACAGGGCATGGCTACACCTTC
TRBD1 | once | TRBJ1-1 | TRBV19 | CASSIRGYTEAFF | TGTGCCAGTAGTATCAGGGGGTACACTGAAGCTTTCTTT
TRBD1 | NA | TRBJ1-3 | TRBV15 | CATSRKKQGGGNTIYF | TGTGCCACCAGCAGAAAGAAACAGGGGGGTGGAAACACCATATATTTT
TRBD2 | NA | TRBJ2-1 | TRBV5-1 | CASSSSGSSYNEQFF | TGCGCCAGCAGCTCTAGCGGGAGCTCCTACAATGAGCAGTTCTTC
TRBD1 | few | TRBJ2-5 | TRBV19 | CASSPMGTGASETQYF | TGTGCCAGTAGTCCCATGGGGACAGGGGCATCGGAGACCCAGTACTTC
TRBD1 | NA | TRBJ2-7 | TRBV6-5 | CASSRDRGLGEQYF | TGTGCCAGCAGCCGGGACAGGGGGCTGGGTGAGCAGTACTTC
TRBD2 | many | TRBJ2-3 | TRBV5-6 | CASSPGLLMSDTQYF | TGTGCCAGCAGCCCGGGACTACTAATGTCAGATACGCAGTATTTT
NA | NA | TRBJ2-2 | TRBV6-2/TRBV6-3 | CASSYQGMAGELFF | TGTGCCAGCAGTTACCAGGGGATGGCCGGGGAGCTGTTTTTT
TRBD2 | NA | TRBJ2-7 | TRBV14 | CASSQEGLAGEQYF | TGTGCCAGCAGCCAAGAGGGACTAGCGGGCGAGCAGTACTTC
NA | NA | TRBJ2-7 | TRBV7-8 | CASSLGQKTYEQYF | TGTGCCAGCAGCTTAGGACAGAAGACCTACGAGCAGTACTTC
NA | NA | TRBJ2-5 | TRBV7-2 | CASSPTEETQYF | TGTGCCAGCAGCCCAACGGAGGAGACCCAGTACTTC
TRBD2 | NA | TRBJ2-7 | TRBV5-6 | CASTSWTSGIQYF | TGTGCCAGCACCTCGTGGACTAGCGGAATTCAGTACTTC
NA | NA | TRBJ1-1 | TRBV5-1 | CASSLPHKKELNTEAFF | TGCGCCAGCAGCTTACCCCATAAGAAGGAGTTGAACACTGAAGCTTTCTTT
NA | NA | TRBJ2-1 | TRBV4-1 | CASSHISSYNEQFF | TGCGCCAGCAGCCATATTAGCTCCTACAATGAGCAGTTCTTC
NA | NA | TRBJ1-1 | TRBV28 | CASSFVQGSYQTEAFF | TGTGCCAGCAGTTTTGTTCAGGGATCTTATCAGACTGAAGCTTTCTTT
NA | NA | TRBJ1-2 | TRBV27 | CASSPGEALGYTF | TGTGCCAGCAGTCCGGGGGAGGCGCTGGGCTACACCTTC
NA | NA | TRBJ1-2 | TRBV19 | CASTSIGGRGYGYTF | TGTGCCAGTACCAGTATAGGGGGAAGGGGCTATGGCTACACCTTC
TRBD1 | NA | TRBJ1-6 | TRBV19 | CASKTGQEQINSPLHF | TGTGCCAGTAAAACGGGACAGGAGCAAATTAATTCACCCCTCCACTTT
TRBD1 | NA | TRBJ2-7 | TRBV28 | CASRPGQALYEQYF | TGTGCCAGCAGACCGGGACAGGCGCTCTACGAGCAGTACTTC
NA | NA | TRBJ1-5 | TRBV28 | CASRSPPGATNQPQHF | TGTGCCAGCCGGTCCCCCCCAGGGGCGACCAATCAGCCCCAGCATTTT
NA | NA | TRBJ2-1 | TRBV5-6 | CASSYRGAHIEQFF | TGTGCCAGCAGCTACCGGGGGGCGCACATTGAGCAGTTCTTC
NA | NA | TRBJ2-7 | TRBV3-1/TRBV3-2 | CASSPIKGGINGQYF | TGTGCCAGCAGTCCAATTAAAGGGGGAATTAATGGGCAGTACTTC
NA | NA | TRBJ1-4 | TRBV5-8 | CASSLGSGWDEKLFF | TGTGCCAGCAGCTTGGGGTCAGGGTGGGATGAAAAACTGTTTTTT
TRBD2 | NA | TRBJ2-1 | TRBV27 | CASSELAGAPNEQFF | TGTGCCAGCAGTGAACTAGCGGGGGCCCCCAATGAGCAGTTCTTC
TRBD1 | NA | TRBJ2-2 | TRBV28 | CASSFVGPQGLFTGELFF | TGTGCCAGCAGTTTCGTTGGGCCACAGGGGTTGTTTACCGGGGAGCTATTTTTT
TRBD2 | NA | TRBJ2-1 | TRBV6-5 | CASRLSGGGNNEQFF | TGTGCCAGCAGGCTTAGCGGGGGGGGAAACAATGAGCAGTTCTTC
NA | NA | TRBJ2-7 | TRBV18 | CASSSSYEQYF | TGTGCCAGCTCATCATCCTACGAGCAGTACTTC
NA | once | TRBJ2-7 | TRBV6-5 | CASSWSADSYEQYF | TGTGCCAGCAGTTGGAGTGCAGACTCCTACGAGCAGTACTTC
NA | NA | TRBJ1-5 | TRBV11-2 | CASSADSNQPQHF | TGTGCCAGCAGCGCAGATAGCAATCAGCCCCAGCATTTT
NA | NA | TRBJ1-2 | TRBV11-2 | CASSLVRNYGYTF | TGTGCCAGCAGCTTAGTACGGAACTATGGCTACACCTTC
NA | NA | TRBJ2-7 | TRBV28 | CASSNPGATAYEQYF | TGTGCCAGCAGCAATCCGGGAGCCACTGCCTACGAGCAGTACTTC
NA | NA | TRBJ1-2 | TRBV19 | CASSIGGGRLDNYGYTF | TGTGCCAGTAGTATAGGAGGGGGACGGCTTGATAACTATGGCTACACCTTC
NA | NA | TRBJ1-5 | TRBV5-8 | CASSRGAFLNQPQHF | TGTGCCAGCAGCCGCGGGGCGTTCCTTAATCAGCCCCAGCATTTT